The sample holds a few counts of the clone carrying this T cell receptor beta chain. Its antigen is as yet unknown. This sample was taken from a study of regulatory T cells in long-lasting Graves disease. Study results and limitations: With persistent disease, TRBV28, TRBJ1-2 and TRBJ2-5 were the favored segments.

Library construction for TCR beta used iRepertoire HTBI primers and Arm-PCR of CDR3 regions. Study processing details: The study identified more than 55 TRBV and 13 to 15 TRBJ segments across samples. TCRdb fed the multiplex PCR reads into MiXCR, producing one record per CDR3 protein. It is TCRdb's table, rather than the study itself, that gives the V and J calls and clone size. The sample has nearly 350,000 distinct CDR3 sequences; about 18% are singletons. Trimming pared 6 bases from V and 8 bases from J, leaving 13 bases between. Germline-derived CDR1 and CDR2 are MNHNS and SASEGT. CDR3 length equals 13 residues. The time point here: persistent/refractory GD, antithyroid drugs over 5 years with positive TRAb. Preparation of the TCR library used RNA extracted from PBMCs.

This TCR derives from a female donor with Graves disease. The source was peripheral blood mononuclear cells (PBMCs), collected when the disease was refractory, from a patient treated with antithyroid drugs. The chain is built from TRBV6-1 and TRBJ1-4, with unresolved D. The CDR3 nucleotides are TGTGCCAGCAGCGGACCATCCGGCGAAAAACTGTTTTTT. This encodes CASSGPSGEKLFF.